This T cell receptor beta chain stems from a study of read filtering for tumor transcriptome and immune sequencing. Ten or more counts support this clonotype. Molecular barcoded adaptors covering alpha/delta and beta/gamma chains were used on around 400 ng RNA. TCRdb redid the calling of the reads with MiXCR, one entry per CDR3 protein. The sample has roughly 68,000 distinct CDR3 sequences, about 15% seen once. Germline CDR1 SEHNR, CDR2 FQNEAQ (reference sequence). The CDR3 extends over 14 amino acids. Trimming took 6 bases from V and 0 from J, leaving 8 bases between them. This receptor was taken from a donor older than 35 with multiple myeloma. Source material: a population of CD138-negative cells sorted from bone marrow. The V call is TRBV7-9, the J call TRBJ1-4; D gene unclear. The CDR3 coding sequence is TGTGCCAGCAGTTTACGCGCAACTAATGAAAAACTGTTTTTT. Amino acids: CASSLRATNEKLFF.